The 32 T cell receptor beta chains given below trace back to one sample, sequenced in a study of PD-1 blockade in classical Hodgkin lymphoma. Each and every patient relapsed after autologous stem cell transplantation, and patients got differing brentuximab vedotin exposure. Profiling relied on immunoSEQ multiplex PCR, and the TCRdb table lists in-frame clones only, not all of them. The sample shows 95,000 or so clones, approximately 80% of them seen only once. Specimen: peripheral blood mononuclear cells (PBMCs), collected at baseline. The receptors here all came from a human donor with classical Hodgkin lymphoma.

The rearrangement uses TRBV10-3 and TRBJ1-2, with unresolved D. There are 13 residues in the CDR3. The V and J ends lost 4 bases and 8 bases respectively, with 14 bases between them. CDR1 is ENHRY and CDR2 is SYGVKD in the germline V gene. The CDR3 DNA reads TGTGCCATCAGTGTGTGGCTCGCCTACGGCTACACCTTC. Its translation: CAISVWLAYGYTF.

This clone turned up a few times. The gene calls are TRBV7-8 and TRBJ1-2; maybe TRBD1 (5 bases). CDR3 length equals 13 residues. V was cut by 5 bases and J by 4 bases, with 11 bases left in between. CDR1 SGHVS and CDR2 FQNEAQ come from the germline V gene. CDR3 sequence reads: CASSPRGSYGYTF. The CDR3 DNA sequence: TGTGCCAGCAGCCCGAGGGGTAGCTATGGCTACACCTTC. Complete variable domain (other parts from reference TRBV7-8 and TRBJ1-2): GAGVSQSPRYKVAKRGQDVALRCDPISGHVSLFWYQQALGQGPEFLTYFQNEAQLDKSGLPSDRFFAERPEGSVSTLKIQRTQQEDSAVYLCASSPRGSYGYTFGSGTRLTVV.

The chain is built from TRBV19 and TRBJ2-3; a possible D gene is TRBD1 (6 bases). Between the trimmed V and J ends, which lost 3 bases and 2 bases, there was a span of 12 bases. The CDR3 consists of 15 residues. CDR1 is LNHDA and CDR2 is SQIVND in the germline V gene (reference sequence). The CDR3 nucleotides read TGTGCCAGTAGTATCGGCAACAGGGTCACAGATACGCAGTATTTT. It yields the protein CASSIGNRVTDTQYF.

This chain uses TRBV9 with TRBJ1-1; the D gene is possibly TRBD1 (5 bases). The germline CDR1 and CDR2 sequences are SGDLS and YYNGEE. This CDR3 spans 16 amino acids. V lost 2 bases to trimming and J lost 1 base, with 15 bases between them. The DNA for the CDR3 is TGTGCCAGCAGCGTCGACGGGCACGGGGGGAACACTGAAGCTTTCTTT. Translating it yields CASSVDGHGGNTEAFF. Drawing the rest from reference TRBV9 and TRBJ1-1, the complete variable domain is DSGVTQTPKHLITATGQRVTLRCSPRSGDLSVYWYQQSLDQGLQFLIQYYNGEERAKGNILERFSAQQFPDLHSELNLSSLELGDSALYFCASSVDGHGGNTEAFFGQGTRLTVV.

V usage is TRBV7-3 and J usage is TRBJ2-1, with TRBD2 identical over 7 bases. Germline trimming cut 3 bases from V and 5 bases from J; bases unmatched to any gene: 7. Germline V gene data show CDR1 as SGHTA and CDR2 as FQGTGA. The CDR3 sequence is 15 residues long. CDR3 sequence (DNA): TGTGCCAGCAGCTTCGGGGGGAGTGGGAACAATGAGCAGTTCTTC. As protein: CASSFGGSGNNEQFF.

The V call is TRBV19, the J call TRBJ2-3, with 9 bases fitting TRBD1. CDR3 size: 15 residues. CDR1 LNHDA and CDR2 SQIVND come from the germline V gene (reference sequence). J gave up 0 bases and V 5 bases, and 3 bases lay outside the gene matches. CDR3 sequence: CASSLQGASTDTQYF. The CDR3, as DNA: TGTGCCAGTAGTCTACAGGGGGCTAGCACAGATACGCAGTATTTT.

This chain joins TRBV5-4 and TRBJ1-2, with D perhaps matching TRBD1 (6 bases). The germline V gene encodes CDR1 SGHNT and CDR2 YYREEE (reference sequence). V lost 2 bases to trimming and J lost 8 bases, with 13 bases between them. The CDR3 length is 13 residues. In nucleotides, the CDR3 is TGTGCCAGCAGCTTAGTCGGGGGGCTCGGCTACACCTTC. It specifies CASSLVGGLGYTF.

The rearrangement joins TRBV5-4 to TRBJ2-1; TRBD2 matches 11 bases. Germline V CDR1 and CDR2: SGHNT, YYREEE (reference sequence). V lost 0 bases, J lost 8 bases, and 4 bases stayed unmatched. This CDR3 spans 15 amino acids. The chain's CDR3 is CASSLGLAGGDEQFF. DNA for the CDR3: TGTGCCAGCAGCTTGGGTTTAGCGGGAGGGGATGAGCAGTTCTTC. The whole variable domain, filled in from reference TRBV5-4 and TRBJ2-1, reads ETGVTQSPTHLIKTRGQQVTLRCSSQSGHNTVSWYQQALGQGPQFIFQYYREEENGRGNFPPRFSGLQFPNYSSELNVNALELDDSALYLCASSLGLAGGDEQFFGPGTRLTVL.

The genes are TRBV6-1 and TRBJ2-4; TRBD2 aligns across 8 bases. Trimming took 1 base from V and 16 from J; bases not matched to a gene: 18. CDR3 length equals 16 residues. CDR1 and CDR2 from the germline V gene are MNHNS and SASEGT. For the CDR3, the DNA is TGTGCCAGCAGTGAAGGGGTCCTCGCCGCGGGAGGAACCGAATACTTC. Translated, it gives CASSEGVLAAGGTEYF.

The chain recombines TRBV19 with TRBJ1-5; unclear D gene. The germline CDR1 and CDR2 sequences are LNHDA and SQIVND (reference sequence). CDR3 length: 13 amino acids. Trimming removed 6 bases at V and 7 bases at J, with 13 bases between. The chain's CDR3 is CASSWQDTQPQHF. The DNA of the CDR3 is TGTGCCAGTAGCTGGCAGGATACGCAGCCCCAGCATTTT.

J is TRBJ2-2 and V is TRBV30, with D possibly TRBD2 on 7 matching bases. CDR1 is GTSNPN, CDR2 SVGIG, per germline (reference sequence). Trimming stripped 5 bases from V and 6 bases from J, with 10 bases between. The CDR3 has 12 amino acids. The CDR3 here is CAWAGAAGELFF. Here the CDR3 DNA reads TGTGCCTGGGCGGGGGCAGCCGGGGAGCTGTTTTTT.

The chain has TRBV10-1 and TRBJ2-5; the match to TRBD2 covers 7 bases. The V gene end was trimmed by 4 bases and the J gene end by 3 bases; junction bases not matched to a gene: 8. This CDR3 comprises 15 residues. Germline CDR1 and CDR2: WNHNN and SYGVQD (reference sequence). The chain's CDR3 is CASSAGSSGKETQYF. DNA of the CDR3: TGCGCCAGCAGTGCAGGGTCTAGCGGAAAAGAGACCCAGTACTTC.

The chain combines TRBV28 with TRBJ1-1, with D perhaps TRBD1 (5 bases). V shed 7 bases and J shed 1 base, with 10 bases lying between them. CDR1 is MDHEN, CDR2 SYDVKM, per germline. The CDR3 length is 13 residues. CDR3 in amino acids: CASKKTENTEAFF. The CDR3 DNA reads TGTGCCAGCAAAAAGACAGAGAACACTGAAGCTTTCTTT.

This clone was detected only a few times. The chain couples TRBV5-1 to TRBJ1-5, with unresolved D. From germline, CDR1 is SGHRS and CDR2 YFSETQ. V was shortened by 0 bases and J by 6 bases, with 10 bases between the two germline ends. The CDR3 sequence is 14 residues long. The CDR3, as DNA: TGCGCCAGCAGCTTGGAGGGAGGTATTCAGCCCCAGCATTTT. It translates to CASSLEGGIQPQHF.

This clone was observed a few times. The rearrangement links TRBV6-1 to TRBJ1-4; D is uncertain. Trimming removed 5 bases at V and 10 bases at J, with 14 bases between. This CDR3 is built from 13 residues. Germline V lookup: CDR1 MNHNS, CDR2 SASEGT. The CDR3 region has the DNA TGTGCCAGCAGTTCGGGTCCTACGGGAAAACTGTTTTTT. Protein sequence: CASSSGPTGKLFF.

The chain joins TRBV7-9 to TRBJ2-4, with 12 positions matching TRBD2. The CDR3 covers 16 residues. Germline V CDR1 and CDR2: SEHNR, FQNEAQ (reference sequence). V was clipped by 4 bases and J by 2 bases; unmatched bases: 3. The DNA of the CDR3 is TGTGCCAGCAGCTCTAGCGGGAGGGGGTCCAAAAACATTCAGTACTTC. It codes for CASSSSGRGSKNIQYF.

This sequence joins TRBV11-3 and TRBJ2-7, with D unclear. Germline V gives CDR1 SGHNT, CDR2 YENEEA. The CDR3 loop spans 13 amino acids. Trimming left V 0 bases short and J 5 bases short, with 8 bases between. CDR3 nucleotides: TGTGCCAGCAGCTTAGATAGTATCCACGAGCAGTACTTC. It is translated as CASSLDSIHEQYF.

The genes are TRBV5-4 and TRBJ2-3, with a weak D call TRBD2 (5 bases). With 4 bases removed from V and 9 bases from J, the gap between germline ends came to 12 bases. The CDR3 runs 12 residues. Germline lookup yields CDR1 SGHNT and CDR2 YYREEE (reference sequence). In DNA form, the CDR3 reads TGTGCCAGCAGCCCCGGACTTACCACGCAGTATTTT. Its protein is CASSPGLTTQYF.

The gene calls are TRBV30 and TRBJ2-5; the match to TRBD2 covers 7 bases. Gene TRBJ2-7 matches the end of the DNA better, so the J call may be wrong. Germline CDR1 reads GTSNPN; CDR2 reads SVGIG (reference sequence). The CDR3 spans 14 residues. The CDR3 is CAWSVAREGYEQYF. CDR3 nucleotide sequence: TGTGCCTGGAGTGTAGCCAGGGAGGGCTACGAGCAGTACTTC.

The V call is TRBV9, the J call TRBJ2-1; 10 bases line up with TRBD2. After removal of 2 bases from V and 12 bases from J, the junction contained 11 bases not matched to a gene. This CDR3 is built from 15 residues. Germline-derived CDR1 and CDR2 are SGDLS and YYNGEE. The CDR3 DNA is TGTGCCAGCAGCGTCGGGCTAGCGGGGGTCCGGGGGCAGTTCTTC. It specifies CASSVGLAGVRGQFF.

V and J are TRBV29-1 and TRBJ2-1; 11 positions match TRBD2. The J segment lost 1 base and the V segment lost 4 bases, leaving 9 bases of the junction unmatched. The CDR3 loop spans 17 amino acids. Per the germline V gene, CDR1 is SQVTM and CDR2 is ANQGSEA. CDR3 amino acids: CSVVSYSSGRSYNEQFF. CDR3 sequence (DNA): TGCAGCGTTGTGTCATACTCTAGCGGGAGGTCCTACAATGAGCAGTTCTTC.

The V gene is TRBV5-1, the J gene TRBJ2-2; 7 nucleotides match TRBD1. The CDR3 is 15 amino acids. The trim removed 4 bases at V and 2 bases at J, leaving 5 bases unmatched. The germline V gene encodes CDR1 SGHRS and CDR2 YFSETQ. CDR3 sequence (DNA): TGCGCCAGCAGCCACCGGGACAGTAACACCGGGGAGCTGTTTTTT. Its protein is CASSHRDSNTGELFF.

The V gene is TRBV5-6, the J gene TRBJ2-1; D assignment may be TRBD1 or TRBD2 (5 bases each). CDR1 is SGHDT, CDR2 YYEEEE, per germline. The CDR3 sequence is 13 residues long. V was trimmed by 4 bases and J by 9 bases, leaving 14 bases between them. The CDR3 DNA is TGTGCCAGCAGCCGGGACCCAGTAGGTGAGCAGTTCTTC. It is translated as CASSRDPVGEQFF.

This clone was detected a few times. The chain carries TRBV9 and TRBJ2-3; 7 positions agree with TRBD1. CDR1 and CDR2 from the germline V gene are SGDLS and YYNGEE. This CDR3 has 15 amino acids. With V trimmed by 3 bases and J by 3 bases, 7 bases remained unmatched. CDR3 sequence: CASSARQGGTDTQYF. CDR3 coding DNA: TGTGCCAGCAGCGCGAGACAGGGTGGGACAGATACGCAGTATTTT. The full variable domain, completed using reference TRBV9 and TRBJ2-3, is DSGVTQTPKHLITATGQRVTLRCSPRSGDLSVYWYQQSLDQGLQFLIQYYNGEERAKGNILERFSAQQFPDLHSELNLSSLELGDSALYFCASSARQGGTDTQYFGPGTRLTVL.

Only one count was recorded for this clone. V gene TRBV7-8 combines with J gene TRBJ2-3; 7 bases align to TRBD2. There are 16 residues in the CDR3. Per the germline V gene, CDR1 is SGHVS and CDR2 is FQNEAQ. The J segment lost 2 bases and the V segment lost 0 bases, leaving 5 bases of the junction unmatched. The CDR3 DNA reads TGTGCCAGCAGCTTAGCGTCTAGCGGAAACACAGATACGCAGTATTTT. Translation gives CASSLASSGNTDTQYF.

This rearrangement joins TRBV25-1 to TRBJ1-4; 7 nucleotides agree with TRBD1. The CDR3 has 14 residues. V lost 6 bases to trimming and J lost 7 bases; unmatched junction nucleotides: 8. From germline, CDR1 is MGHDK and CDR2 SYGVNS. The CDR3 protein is CASSETGLGEKLFF. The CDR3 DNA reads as TGTGCCAGCAGCGAGACAGGGCTGGGTGAAAAACTGTTTTTT.

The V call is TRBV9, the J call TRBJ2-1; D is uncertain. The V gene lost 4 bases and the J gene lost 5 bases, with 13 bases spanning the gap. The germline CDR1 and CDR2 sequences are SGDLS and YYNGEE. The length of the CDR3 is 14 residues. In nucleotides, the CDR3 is TGTGCCAGCAGCCCTTCCCGGTACGACAATGAGCAGTTCTTC. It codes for CASSPSRYDNEQFF.

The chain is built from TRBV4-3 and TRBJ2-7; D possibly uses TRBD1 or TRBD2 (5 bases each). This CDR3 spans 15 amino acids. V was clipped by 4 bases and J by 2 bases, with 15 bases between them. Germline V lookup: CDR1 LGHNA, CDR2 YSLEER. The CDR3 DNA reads TGCGCCAGCAGCCGCAACCGGGACGTAACCTACGAGCAGTACTTC. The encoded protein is CASSRNRDVTYEQYF.

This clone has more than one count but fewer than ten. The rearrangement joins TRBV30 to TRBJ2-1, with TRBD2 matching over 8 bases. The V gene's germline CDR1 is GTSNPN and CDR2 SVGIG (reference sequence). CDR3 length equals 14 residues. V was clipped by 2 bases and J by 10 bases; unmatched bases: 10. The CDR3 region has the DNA TGTGCCTGGAGTCCCCTTATAGCGGGGCGAGAGCAGTTCTTC. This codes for CAWSPLIAGREQFF. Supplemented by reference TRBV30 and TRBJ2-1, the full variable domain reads SQTIHQWPATLVQPVGSPLSLECTVEGTSNPNLYWYRQAAGRGLQLLFYSVGIGQISSEVPQNLSASRPQDRQFILSSKKLLLSDSGFYLCAWSPLIAGREQFFGPGTRLTVL.

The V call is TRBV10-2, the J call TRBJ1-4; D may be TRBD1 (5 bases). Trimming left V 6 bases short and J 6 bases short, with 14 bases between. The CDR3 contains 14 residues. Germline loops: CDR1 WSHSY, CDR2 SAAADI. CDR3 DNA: TGCGCCAGCAGCCAAACCTCCAGGGATGAAAAACTGTTTTTT. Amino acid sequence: CASSQTSRDEKLFF.

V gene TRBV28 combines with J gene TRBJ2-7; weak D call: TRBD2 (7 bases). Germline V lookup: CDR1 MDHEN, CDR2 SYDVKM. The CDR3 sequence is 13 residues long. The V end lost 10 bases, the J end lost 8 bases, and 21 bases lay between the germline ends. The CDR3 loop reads CATVGGGYDKQYF. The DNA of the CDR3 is TGTGCCACCGTAGGGGGGGGCTACGACAAGCAGTACTTC.

CDR3: CAIRPGLGLDEQFF. In DNA, the CDR3 is TGTGCCATCAGACCCGGACTAGGGTTGGATGAGCAGTTCTTC. The chain links TRBV10-3 to TRBJ2-1, with TRBD2 matching over 7 bases. This CDR3 is built from 14 residues. Germline V CDR1 and CDR2: ENHRY, SYGVKD. Unmatched junction bases numbered 10, after V lost 6 bases and J lost 8 bases.